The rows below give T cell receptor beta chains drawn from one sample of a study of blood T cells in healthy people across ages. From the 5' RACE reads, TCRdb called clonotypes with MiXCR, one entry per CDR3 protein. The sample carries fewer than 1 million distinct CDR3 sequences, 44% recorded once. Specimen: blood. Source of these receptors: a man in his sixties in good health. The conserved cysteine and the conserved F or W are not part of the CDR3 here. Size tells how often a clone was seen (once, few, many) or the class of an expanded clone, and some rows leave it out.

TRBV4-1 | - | ASSQDSGLQETQY
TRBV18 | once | ASTQGTGTNSPLH
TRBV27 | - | ASSLGGFGYNEQY
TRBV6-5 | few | ASKSDSTSNQPQH
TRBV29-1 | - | VVTGHFVTGELF
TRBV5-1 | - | ASAGGNSGANVLT
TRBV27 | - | ASSPHAKNGYT
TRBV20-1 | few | SASLAGNSPLH
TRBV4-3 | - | ASSQEHRRASSYNSPLH
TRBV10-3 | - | AISRTGTGDYEAF
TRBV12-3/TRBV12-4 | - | ASSFLQTGVADTQY
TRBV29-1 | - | SISPPGQVHGYT
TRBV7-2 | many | ASSLGGAGETQY
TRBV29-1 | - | SVVRSQDRGGETQY
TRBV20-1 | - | SARTGGPYEQY
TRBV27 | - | ASSLFLGTDEY
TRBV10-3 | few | ATSRDTTQETQY
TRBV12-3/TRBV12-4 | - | ASSLGQGGYNEQY
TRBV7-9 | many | ASSPGLGGQY
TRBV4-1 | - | ASRHVHREGRRSPLH
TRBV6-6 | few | ASSYSGQGAWF
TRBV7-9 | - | ASSPLQLYNEQF
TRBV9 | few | ASSPQQGGKETQY
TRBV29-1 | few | SVIPGQRETQY
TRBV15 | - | ATSTRGGEGTQN
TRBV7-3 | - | ASSASSGGRPSTDTQY
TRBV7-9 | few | ASSLGDRLYNEQF
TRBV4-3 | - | ASSQDAAGAEF
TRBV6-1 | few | ASRDEERPGYEQY
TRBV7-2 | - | ASTAGGANVLT
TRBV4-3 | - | ASSRMRDGLNYGYT
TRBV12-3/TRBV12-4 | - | ASSLGDLAYEQY
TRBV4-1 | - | ASSQGTGNQPQH
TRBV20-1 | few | SARAYLVLAGNQETQY
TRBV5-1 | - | ASSPATSGGGEQF
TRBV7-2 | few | ASSFAGTGGADTQY
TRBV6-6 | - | ASSYVGGSYNEQF
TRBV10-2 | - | ASSGAGGEGYT
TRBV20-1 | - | SASHGTDYEQY
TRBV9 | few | ASSVVGGRGGEQF
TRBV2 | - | ASSVDGKHFEQY
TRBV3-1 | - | ASSQGGNPLH
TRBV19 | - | ASSIGRGKAEQF
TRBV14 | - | ASTSSRDLSGANVLT
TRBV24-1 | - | ATSDPGTSGGATQY
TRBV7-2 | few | ASSVDTGSPRAF
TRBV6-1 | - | ASGQWRTGSGANVLT
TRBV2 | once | ASSVGELF
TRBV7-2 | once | ASSKRVEPAYEQY